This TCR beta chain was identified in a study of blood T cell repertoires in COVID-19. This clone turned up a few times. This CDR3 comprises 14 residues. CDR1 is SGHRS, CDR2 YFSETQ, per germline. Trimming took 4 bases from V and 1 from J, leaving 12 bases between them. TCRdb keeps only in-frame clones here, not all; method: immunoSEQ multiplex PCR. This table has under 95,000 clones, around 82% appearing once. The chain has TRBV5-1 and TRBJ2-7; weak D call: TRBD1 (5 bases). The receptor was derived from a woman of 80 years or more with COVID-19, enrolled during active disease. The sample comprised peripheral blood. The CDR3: CASSGAPPSYEQYF. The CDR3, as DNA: TGCGCCAGCAGCGGGGCACCGCCTTCCTACGAGCAGTACTTC. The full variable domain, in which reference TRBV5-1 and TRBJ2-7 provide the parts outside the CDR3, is KAGVTQTPRYLIKTRGQQVTLSCSPISGHRSVSWYQQTPGQGLQFLFEYFSETQRNKGNFPGRFSGRQFSNSRSEMNVSTLELGDSALYLCASSGAPPSYEQYFGPGTRLTVT.